This TCR beta chain was retrieved from a study of blood T cell repertoires in COVID-19. Across the whole study: COVID-19 samples from acute and convalescent phases originated in the United States, Italy and Spain. PBMCs, B-cell-depleted T cells, or T cells were the source of the cDNA or gDNA that made up the material.

The CDR3 length is 16 residues. The V end was cut by 5 bases, the J end by 7 bases, with 21 bases between. CDR1 is LGHNT, CDR2 FRNRAP, per germline. Clones were read by immunoSEQ multiplex PCR, and TCRdb kept only the in-frame ones, dropping some. The table has approximately 250,000 clones, about 89% seen once. The sample taken for sequencing was peripheral blood. This TCR came from a man aged 40-50 years with active or convalescent COVID-19. This chain connects TRBV12-5 to TRBJ2-1; TRBD2 is a possible D gene (6 bases). The CDR3 is CASGTERAKGRNEQFF. The CDR3 DNA sequence: TGTGCTAGTGGTACCGAGCGGGCTAAGGGGCGGAATGAGCAGTTCTTC.